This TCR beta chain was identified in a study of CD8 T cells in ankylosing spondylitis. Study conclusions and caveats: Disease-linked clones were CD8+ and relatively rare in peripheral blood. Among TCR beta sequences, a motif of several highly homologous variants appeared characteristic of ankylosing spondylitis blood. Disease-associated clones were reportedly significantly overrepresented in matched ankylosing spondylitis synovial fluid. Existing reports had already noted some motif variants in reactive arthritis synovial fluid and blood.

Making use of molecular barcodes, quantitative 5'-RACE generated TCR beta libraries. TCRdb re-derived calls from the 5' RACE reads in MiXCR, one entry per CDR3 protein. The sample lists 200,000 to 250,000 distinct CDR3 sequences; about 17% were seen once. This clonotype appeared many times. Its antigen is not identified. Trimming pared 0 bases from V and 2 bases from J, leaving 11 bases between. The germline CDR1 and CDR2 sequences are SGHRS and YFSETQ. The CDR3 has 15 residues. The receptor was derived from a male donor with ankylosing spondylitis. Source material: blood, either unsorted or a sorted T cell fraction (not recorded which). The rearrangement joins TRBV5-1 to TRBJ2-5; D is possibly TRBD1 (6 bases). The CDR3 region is CASSLEHRAQETQYF. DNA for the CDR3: TGCGCCAGCAGCTTGGAGCACAGGGCACAAGAGACCCAGTACTTC.